This T cell receptor (beta chain) was retrieved from a study of blood T cell repertoires in COVID-19. Per the germline V gene, CDR1 is SGHNT and CDR2 is YENEEA. The CDR3 is 12 residues long. V was shortened by 3 bases and J by 9 bases, with 10 bases between the two germline ends. Sequencing was performed with immunoSEQ multiplex PCR; in TCRdb, only in-frame clones are kept and a portion is missing. The data show roughly 500,000 clones, roughly 89% seen once. The sample was peripheral blood. V is TRBV11-3 and J is TRBJ2-3; no reliable D call. The TCR sequence derives from a man between 18 and 29 years old with COVID-19, enrolled during active disease. CDR3 loop: CASSFQTGTQYF. Written as DNA, the CDR3 is TGTGCCAGCAGCTTTCAGACTGGGACGCAGTATTTT.